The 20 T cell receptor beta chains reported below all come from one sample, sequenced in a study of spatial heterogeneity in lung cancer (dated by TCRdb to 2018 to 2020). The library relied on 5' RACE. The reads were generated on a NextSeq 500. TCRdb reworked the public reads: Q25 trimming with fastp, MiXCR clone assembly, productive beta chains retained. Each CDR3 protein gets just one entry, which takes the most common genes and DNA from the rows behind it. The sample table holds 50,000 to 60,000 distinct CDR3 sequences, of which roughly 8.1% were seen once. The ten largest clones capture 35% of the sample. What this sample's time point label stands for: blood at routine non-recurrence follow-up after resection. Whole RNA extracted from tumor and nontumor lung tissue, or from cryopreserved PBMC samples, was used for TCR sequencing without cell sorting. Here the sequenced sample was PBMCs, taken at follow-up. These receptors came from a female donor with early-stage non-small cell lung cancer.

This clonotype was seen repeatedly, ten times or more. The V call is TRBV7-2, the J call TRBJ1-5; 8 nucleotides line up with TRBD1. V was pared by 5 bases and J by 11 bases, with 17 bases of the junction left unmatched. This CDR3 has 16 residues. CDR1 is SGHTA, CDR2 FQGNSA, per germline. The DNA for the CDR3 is TGTGCCAGCAGCGCCGACAGGGGCACATCTGCAGGGGCCCAGCATTTT. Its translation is CASSADRGTSAGAQHF.

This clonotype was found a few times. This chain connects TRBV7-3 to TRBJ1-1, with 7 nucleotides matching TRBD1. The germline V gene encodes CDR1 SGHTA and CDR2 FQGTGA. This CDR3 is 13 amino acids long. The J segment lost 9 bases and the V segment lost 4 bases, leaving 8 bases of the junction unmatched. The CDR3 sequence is CASSSRDSEKAFF. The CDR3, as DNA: TGTGCCAGCAGCTCAAGGGACAGCGAAAAAGCTTTCTTT.

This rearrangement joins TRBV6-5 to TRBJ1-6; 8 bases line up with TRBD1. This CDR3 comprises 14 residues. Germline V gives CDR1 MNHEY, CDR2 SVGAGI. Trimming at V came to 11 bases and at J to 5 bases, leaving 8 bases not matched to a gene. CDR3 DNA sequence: TGTGCCTCTTCTGGACAGGGAAATAATTCACCCCTCCACTTT. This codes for CASSGQGNNSPLHF.

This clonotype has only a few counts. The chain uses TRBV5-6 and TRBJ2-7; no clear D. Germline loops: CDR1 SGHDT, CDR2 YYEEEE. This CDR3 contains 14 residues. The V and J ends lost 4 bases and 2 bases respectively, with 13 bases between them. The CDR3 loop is CASSPISFPYEQYF. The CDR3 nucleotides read TGTGCCAGCAGCCCCATCTCATTCCCCTACGAGCAGTACTTC.

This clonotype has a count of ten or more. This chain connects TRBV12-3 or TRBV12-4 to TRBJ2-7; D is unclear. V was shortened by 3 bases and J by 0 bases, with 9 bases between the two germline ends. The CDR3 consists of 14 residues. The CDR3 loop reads CASSFGGNSYEQYF. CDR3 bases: TGTGCCAGCAGTTTCGGCGGCAACTCCTACGAGCAGTACTTC.

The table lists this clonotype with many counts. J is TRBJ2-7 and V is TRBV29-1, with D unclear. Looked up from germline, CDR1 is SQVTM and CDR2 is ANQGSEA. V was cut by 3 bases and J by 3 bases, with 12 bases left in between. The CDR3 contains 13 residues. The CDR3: CSVEVSSVYEQYF. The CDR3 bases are TGCAGCGTTGAGGTTAGCTCGGTCTACGAGCAGTACTTC.

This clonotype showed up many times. The CDR3 protein is CASSEEQKNIQYF. The CDR3 DNA reads as TGTGCCAGCAGTGAAGAACAGAAAAACATTCAGTACTTC. The chain combines TRBV2 with TRBJ2-4, with D unclear. The CDR3 length is 13 residues. With 1 base removed from V and 4 bases from J, the gap between germline ends came to 5 bases. Germline V lookup: CDR1 SNHLY, CDR2 FYNNEI.

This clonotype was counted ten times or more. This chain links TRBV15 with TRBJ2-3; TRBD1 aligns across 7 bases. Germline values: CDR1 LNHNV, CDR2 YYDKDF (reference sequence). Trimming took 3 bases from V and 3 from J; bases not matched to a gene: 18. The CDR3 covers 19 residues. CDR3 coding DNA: TGTGCCACCAGCAGGGACCCCCTCTTAGGGGGCATTTGGACAGATACGCAGTATTTT. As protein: CATSRDPLLGGIWTDTQYF.

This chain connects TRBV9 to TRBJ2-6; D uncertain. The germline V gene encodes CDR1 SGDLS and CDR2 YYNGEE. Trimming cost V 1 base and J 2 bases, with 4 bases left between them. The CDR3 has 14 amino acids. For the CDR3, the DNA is TGTGCCAGCAGCGTAAGGGCTGGGGCCAACGTCCTGACTTTC. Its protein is CASSVRAGANVLTF.

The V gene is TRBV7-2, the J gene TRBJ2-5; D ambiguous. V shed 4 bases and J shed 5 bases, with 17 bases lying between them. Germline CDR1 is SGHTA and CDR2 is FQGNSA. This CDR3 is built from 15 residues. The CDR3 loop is CASSSITTLSETQYF. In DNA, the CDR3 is TGTGCCAGCAGCTCGATCACCACCTTATCGGAGACCCAGTACTTC.

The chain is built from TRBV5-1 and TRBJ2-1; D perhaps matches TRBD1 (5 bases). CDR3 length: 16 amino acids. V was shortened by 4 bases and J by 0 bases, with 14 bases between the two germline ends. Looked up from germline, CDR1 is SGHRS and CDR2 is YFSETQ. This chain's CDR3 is CASSSSQGGSYNEQFF. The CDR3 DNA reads TGCGCCAGCAGCAGCTCTCAGGGTGGCTCCTACAATGAGCAGTTCTTC.

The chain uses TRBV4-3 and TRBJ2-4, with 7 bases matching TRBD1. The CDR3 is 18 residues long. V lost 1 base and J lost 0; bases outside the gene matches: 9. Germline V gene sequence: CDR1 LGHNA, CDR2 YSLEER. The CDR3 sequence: CASSQVGQGEIAKNIQYF. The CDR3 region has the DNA TGCGCCAGCAGCCAAGTCGGTCAGGGGGAAATAGCCAAAAACATTCAGTACTTC.

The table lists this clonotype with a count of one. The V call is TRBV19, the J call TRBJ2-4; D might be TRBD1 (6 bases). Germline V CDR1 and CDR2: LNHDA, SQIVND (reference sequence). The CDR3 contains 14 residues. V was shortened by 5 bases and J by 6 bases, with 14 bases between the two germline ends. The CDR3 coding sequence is TGTGCCAGTAGTCACAGGGTCAAGGGAAACATTCAGTACTTC. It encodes CASSHRVKGNIQYF.

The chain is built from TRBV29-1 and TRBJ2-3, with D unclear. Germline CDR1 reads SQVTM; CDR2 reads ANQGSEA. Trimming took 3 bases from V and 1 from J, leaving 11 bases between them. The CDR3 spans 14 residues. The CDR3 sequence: CSVDSVVGTDTQYF. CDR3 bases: TGCAGCGTTGATTCGGTGGTCGGCACAGATACGCAGTATTTT.

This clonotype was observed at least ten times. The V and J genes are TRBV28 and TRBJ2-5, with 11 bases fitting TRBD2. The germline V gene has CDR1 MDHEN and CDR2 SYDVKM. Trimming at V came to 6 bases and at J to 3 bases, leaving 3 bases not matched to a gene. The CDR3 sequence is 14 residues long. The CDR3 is CASRRGLAEETQYF. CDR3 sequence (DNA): TGTGCCAGCAGGCGGGGACTAGCGGAAGAGACCCAGTACTTC.

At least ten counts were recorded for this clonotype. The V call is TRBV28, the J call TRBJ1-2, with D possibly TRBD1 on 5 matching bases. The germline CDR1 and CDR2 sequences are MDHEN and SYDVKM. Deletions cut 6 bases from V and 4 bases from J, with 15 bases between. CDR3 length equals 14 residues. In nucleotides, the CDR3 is TGTGCCAGCAGGGGACCGGGGACTGGCTATGGCTACACCTTC. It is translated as CASRGPGTGYGYTF.

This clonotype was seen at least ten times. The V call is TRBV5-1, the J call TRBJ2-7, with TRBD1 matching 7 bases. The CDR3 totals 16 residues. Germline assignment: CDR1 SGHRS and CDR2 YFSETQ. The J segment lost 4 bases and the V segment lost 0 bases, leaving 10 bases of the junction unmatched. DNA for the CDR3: TGCGCCAGCAGCTTGGAACCCAGGGGGAGCCTTTACGAGCAGTACTTC. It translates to CASSLEPRGSLYEQYF.

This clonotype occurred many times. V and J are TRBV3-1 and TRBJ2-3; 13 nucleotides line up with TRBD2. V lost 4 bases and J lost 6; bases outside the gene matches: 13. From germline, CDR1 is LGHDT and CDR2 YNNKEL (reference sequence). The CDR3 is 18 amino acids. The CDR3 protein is CASSRRLGLAGAPDTQYF. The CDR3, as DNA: TGTGCCAGCAGCCGACGCCTCGGACTAGCGGGGGCACCCGATACGCAGTATTTT.

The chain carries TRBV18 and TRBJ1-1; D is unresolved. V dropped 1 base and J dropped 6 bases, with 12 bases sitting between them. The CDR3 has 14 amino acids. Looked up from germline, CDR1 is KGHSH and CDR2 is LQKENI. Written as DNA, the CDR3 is TGTGCCAGCTCACCACAAAATGAGGGTTCTGAAGCTTTCTTT. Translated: CASSPQNEGSEAFF. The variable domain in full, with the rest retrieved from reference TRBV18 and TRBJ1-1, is NAGVMQNPRHLVRRRGQEARLRCSPMKGHSHVYWYRQLPEEGLKFMVYLQKENIIDESGMPKERFSAEFPKEGPSILRIQQVVRGDSAAYFCASSPQNEGSEAFFGQGTRLTVV.

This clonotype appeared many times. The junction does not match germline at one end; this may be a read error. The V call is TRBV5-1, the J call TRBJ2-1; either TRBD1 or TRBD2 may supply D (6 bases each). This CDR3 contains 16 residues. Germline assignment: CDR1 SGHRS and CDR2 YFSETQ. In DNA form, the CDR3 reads TGCGCCAGCACCCCTCAAAACGCGGGACTCCGCGGAGGGGGGATCTTC. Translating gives CASTPQNAGLRGGGIF.